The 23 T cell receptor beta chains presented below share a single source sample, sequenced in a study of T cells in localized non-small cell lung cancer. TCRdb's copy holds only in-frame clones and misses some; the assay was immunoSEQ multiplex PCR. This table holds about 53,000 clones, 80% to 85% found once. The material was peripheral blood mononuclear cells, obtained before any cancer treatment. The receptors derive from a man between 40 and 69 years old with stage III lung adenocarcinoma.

The CDR3 is CASSWQGAEQFF. For the CDR3, the DNA is TGTGCCAGCAGCTGGCAGGGGGCAGAGCAGTTCTTC. The rearrangement uses TRBV5-6 and TRBJ2-1; 8 nucleotides align to TRBD1. This CDR3 has 12 residues. The V gene end was trimmed by 3 bases and the J gene end by 10 bases; junction bases not matched to a gene: 3. CDR1 and CDR2 (germline): SGHDT, YYEEEE.

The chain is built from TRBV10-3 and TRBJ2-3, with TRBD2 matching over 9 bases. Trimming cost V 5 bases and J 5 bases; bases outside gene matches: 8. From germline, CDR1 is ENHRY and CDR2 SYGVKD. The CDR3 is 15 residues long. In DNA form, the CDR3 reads TGTGCCATCAGTTTCAGCCTAGCGGGATTAGATACGCAGTATTTT. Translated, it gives CAISFSLAGLDTQYF.

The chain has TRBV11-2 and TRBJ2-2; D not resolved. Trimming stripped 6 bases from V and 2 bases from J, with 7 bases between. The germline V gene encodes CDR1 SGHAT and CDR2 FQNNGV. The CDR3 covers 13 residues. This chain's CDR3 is CASRIGNTGELFF. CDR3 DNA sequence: TGTGCCAGCAGGATAGGAAACACCGGGGAGCTGTTTTTT.

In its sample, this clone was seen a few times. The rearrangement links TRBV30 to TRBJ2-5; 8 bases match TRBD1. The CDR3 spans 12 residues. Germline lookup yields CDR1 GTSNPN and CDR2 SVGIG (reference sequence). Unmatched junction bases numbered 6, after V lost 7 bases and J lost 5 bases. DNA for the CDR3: TGTGCCTCCTCGACAGGGGCGGAGACCCAGTACTTC. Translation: CASSTGAETQYF. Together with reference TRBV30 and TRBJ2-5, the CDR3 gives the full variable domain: SQTIHQWPATLVQPVGSPLSLECTVEGTSNPNLYWYRQAAGRGLQLLFYSVGIGQISSEVPQNLSASRPQDRQFILSSKKLLLSDSGFYLCASSTGAETQYFGPGTRLLVL.

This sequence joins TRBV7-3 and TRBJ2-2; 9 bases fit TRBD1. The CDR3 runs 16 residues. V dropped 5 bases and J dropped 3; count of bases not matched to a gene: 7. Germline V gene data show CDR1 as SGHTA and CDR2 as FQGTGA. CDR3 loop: CASSPRDREDTGELFF. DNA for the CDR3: TGTGCCAGCAGCCCCCGGGACAGGGAGGACACCGGGGAGCTGTTTTTT.

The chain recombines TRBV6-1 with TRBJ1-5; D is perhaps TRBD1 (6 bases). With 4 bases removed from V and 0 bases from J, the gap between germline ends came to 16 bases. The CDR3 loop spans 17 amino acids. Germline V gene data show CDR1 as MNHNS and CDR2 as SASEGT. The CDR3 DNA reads TGTGCCAGCAGTGGGGCCAGGCGGACAGATAGCAATCAGCCCCAGCATTTT. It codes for CASSGARRTDSNQPQHF.

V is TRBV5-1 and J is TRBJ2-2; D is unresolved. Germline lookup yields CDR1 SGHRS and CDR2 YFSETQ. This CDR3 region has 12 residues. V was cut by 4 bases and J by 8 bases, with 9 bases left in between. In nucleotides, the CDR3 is TGCGCCAGCAGCGGGCAAAGAGGGGAGCTGTTTTTT. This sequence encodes CASSGQRGELFF.

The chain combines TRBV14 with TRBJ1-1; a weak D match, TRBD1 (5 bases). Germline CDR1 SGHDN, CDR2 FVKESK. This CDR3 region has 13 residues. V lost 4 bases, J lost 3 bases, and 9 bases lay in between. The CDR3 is CASSRDSYTEAFF. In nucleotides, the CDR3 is TGTGCCAGCAGCCGTGACAGCTACACTGAAGCTTTCTTT.

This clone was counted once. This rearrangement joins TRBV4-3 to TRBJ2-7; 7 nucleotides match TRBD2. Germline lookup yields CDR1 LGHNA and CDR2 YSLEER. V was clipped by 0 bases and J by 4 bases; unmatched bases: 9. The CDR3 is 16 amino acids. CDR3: CASSQDWASGVYEQYF. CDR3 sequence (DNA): TGCGCCAGCAGCCAAGATTGGGCTAGCGGAGTATACGAGCAGTACTTC.

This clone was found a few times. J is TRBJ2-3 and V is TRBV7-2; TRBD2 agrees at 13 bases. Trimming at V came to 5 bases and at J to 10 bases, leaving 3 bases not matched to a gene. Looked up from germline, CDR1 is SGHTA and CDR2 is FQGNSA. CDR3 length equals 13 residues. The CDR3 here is CASSTTSGGAQYF. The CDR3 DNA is TGTGCCAGCAGCACCACTAGCGGGGGGGCGCAGTATTTT.

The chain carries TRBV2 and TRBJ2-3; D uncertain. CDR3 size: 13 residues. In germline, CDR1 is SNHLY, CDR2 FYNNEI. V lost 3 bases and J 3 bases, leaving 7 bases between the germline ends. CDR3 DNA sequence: TGTGCCAGCAGTGACATCTTTACAGATACGCAGTATTTT. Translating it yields CASSDIFTDTQYF.

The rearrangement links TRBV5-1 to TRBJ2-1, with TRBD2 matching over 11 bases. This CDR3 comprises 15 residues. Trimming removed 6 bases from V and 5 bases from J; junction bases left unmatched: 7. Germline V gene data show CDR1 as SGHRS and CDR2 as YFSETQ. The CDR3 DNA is TGCGCCAGCATCCTTCTAGCGGGAGGCCACAATGAGCAGTTCTTC. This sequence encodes CASILLAGGHNEQFF.

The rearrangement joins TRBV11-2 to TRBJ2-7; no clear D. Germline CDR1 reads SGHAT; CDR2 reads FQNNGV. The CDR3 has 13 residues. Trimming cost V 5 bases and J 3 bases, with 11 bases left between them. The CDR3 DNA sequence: TGTGCCAGCAGCCCCCTCGTGGGCTACGAGCAGTACTTC. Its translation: CASSPLVGYEQYF. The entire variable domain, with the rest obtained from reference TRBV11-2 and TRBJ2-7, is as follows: EAGVAQSPRYKIIEKRQSVAFWCNPISGHATLYWYQQILGQGPKLLIQFQNNGVVDDSQLPKDRFSAERLKGVDSTLKIQPAKLEDSAVYLCASSPLVGYEQYFGPGTRLTVT.

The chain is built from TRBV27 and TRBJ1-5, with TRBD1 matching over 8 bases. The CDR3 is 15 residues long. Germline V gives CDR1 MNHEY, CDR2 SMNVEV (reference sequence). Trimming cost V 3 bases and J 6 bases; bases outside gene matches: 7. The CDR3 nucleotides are TGTGCCAGCAGTTTGGGAGCAGGGGGCGGTCAGCCCCAGCATTTT. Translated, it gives CASSLGAGGGQPQHF.

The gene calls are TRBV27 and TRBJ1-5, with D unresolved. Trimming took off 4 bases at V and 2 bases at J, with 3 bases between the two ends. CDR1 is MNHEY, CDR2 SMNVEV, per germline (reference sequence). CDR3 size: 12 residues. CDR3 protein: CASSSGNQPQHF. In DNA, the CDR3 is TGTGCCAGCAGTTCTGGCAATCAGCCCCAGCATTTT.

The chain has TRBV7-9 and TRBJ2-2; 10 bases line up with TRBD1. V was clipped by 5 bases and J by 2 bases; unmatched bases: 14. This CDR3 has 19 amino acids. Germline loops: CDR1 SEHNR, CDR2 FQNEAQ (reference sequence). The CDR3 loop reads CASSNPNRRQGANTGELFF. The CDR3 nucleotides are TGTGCCAGCAGCAACCCGAACAGAAGACAGGGGGCTAACACCGGGGAGCTGTTTTTT. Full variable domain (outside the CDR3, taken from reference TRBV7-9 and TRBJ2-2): DTGVSQNPRHKITKRGQNVTFRCDPISEHNRLYWYRQTLGQGPEFLTYFQNEAQLEKSRLLSDRFSAERPKGSFSTLEIQRTEQGDSAMYLCASSNPNRRQGANTGELFFGEGSRLTVL.

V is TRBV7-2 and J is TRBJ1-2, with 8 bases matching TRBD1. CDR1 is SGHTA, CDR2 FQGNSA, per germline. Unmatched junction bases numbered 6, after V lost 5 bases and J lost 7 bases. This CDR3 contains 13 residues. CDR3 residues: CASSPDRDSGYTF. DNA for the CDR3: TGTGCCAGCAGCCCGGACAGGGATTCTGGCTACACCTTC.

CDR3 nucleotide sequence: TGTGCCAGCAGCCCGGGTGGGCGCTCTGGAAACACCATATATTTT. Amino acids: CASSPGGRSGNTIYF. This chain joins TRBV5-4 and TRBJ1-3; D remains ambiguous. The germline gives CDR1 SGHNT, CDR2 YYREEE (reference sequence). Trimming cost V 4 bases and J 0 bases, with 11 bases left between them. This CDR3 comprises 15 residues.

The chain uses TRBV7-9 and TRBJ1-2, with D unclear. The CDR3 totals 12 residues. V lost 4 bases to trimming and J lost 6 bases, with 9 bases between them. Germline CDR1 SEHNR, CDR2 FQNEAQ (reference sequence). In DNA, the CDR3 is TGTGCCAGCAGCTGGGTTATGGATGGCTACACCTTC. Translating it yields CASSWVMDGYTF.

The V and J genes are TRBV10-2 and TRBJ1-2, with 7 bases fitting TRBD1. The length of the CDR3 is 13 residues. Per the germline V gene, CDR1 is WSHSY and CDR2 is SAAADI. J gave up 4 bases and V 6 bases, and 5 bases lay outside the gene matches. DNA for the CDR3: TGCGCCAGCAGCGGGGACAGCCGCTATGGCTACACCTTC. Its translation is CASSGDSRYGYTF.

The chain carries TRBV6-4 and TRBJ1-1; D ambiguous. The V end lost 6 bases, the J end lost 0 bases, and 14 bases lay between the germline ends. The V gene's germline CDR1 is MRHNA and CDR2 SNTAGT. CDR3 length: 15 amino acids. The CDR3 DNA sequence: TGTGCCAGCAGGGAGTCTGGTTGGATGAACACTGAAGCTTTCTTT. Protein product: CASRESGWMNTEAFF.

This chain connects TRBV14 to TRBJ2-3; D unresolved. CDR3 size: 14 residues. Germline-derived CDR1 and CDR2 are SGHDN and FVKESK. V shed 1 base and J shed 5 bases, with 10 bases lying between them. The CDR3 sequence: CASSQGTGRDTQYF. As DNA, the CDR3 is TGTGCCAGCAGCCAAGGTACTGGTAGAGATACGCAGTATTTT.

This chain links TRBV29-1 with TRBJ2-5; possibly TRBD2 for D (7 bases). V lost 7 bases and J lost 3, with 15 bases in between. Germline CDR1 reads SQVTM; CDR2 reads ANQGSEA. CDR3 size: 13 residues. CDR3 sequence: CSAEGGGKETQYF. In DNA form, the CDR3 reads TGCAGCGCAGAAGGCGGGGGCAAAGAGACCCAGTACTTC.